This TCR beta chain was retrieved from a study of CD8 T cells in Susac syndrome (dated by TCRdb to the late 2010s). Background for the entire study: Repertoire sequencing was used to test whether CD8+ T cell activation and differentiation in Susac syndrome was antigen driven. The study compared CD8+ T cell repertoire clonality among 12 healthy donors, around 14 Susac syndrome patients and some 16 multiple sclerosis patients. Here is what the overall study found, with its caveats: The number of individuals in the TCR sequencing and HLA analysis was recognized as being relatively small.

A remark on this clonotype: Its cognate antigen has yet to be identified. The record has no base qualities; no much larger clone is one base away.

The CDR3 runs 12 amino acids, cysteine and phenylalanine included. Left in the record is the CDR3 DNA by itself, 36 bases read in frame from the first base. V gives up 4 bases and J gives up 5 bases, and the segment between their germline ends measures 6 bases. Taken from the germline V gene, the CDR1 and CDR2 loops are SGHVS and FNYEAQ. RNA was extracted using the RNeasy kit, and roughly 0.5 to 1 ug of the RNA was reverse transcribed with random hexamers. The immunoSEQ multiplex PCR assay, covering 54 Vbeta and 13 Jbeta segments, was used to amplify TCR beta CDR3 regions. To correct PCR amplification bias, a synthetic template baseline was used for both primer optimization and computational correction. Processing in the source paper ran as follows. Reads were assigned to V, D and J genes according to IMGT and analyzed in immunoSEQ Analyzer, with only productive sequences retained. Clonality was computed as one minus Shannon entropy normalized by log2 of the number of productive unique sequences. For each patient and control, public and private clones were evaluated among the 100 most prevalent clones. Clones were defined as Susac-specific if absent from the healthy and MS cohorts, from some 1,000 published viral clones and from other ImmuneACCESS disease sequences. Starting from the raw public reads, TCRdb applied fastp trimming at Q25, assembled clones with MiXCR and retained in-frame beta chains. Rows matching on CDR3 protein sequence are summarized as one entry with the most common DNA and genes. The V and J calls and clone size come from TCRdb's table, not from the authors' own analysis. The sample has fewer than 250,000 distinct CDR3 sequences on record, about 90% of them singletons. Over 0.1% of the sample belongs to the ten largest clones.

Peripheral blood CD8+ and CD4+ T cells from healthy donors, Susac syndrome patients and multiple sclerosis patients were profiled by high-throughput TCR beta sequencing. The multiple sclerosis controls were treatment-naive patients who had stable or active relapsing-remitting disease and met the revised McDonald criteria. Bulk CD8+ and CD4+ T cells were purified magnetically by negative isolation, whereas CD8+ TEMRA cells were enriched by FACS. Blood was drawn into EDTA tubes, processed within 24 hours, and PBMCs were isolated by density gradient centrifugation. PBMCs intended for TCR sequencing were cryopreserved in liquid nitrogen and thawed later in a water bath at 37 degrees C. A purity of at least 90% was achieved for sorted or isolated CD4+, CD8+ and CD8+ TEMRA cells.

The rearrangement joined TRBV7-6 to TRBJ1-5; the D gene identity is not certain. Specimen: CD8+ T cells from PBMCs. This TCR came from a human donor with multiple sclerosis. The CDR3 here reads CASSSADQPQHF. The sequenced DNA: TGTGCCAGCAGCTCGGCGGATCAGCCCCAGCATTTT.